The T cell receptor beta chain under discussion was sequenced for a study of response to subunit inactivated influenza vaccine. Notes on the study in general: Authors suggested seasonal influenza vaccinations each recruit few new T cells.

TCRdb recomputed calls from the RT-PCR reads with MiXCR, one row per CDR3 protein. The sample has approximately 530,000 distinct CDR3 sequences, around 8% seen once. Note on this clonotype: Its antigen remains unidentified.

This receptor was obtained from a man between 50 and 75 years old who received an inactivated influenza vaccine. The input for sequencing was PBMCs from blood, taken less than 30 months after vaccination.

The CDR3 DNA is TGTGCCAGCAGCGACTTCCGGGACAGGCAGTTCTTC. This codes for CASSDFRDRQFF. This sequence joins TRBV7-9 and TRBJ2-1, with 7 bases that match TRBD1. From germline, CDR1 is SEHNR and CDR2 FQNEAQ (reference sequence). The CDR3 is 12 residues long. J gave up 12 bases and V 5 bases, and 7 bases lay outside the gene matches.